The present entry profiles one TCR beta chain with its context. Its antigen is as yet unknown. As part of sample collection, lesional scalp punch biopsies and peripheral blood were taken from alopecia areata patients. Both CD4+ and CD8+ T cells were separated by sorting PBMCs. These data are taken from a study of CD8+ T cells in alopecia areata. cDNA serving as the sequencing template came from extracted, reverse transcribed RNA. Generated by immunoSEQ multiplex PCR, the TCRdb table keeps only in-frame clones and is missing some. The data show 150,000 to 200,000 clones, less than 80% seen once. Germline V CDR1 and CDR2: LNHDA, SQIVND (reference sequence). The CDR3 contains 15 residues. The V and J ends lost 8 bases and 8 bases, in that order; junction bases with no gene match: 14. Study outcomes and limitations: The study found TCR sharing across patients less clear than in mice, possibly for HLA reasons. The study also sequences resident alphabeta T cells of normal skin in scalp samples.

The chain combines TRBV19 with TRBJ2-1, with 8 bases matching TRBD1. The sequence came from a human donor with alopecia areata. The material sequenced was CD8+ T cells sorted from blood, taken at week 0. The DNA for the CDR3 is TGTGCCAGTCAATTCGACAGGGGCCTTAGCGATGAGCAGTTCTTC. It encodes CASQFDRGLSDEQFF.